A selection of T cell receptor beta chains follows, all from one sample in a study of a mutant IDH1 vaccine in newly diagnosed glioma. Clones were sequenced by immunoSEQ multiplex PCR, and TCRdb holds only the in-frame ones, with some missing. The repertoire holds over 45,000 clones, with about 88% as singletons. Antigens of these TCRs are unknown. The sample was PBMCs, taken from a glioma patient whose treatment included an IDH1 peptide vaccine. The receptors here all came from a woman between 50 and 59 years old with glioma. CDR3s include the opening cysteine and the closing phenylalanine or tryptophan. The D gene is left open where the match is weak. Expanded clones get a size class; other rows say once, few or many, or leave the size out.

TGTGCCAGCAGCTTGGCGGGAGCTAACTATGGCTACACCTTC | CASSLAGANYGYTF | TRBJ1-2 | - | - | TRBV5-6
TGTGCCAGCAGCCGGACAATCGGGACAGGGGGATCCTACGAGCAGTACTTC | CASSRTIGTGGSYEQYF | TRBJ2-7 | - | TRBD1 | TRBV5-5
TGCGCCAGCCGCCCTTGGGGGGGGCAAGAGACCCAGTACTTC | CASRPWGGQETQYF | TRBJ2-5 | - | TRBD2 | TRBV10-2
TGTGCCAGCAGTGAGGGGGGGATCTATGGCTACACCTTC | CASSEGGIYGYTF | TRBJ1-2 | - | - | TRBV6-1
TGCGCCACGAAGACAGTAAACGGAGAGCAGTTCTTC | CATKTVNGEQFF | TRBJ2-1 | - | - | TRBV5-1
TGTGCCAGCAGCCAAGATGGGACTAGCGGGGCGGAGACCCAGTACTTC | CASSQDGTSGAETQYF | TRBJ2-5 | - | TRBD2 | TRBV4-2
TGTGCCAGCAGCCGTTTAAAAGGACCTAACTCTGGAAACACCATATATTTT | CASSRLKGPNSGNTIYF | TRBJ1-3 | - | - | TRBV4-2
TGCGCCAGCAGCCAAGATTGGACAGGGGAAAACACCATATATTTT | CASSQDWTGENTIYF | TRBJ1-3 | - | TRBD1 | TRBV4-3
TGTGCCAGCAGCGGGGACATACTAAACACTGAAGCTTTCTTT | CASSGDILNTEAFF | TRBJ1-1 | - | - | TRBV2
TGCGCCAGCAGCTCCCGACAGGGGGCAGGAAACACCATATATTTT | CASSSRQGAGNTIYF | TRBJ1-3 | - | TRBD1 | TRBV5-1
TGTGCCAGCAGCCCGAGGACAGGGGTCAACTATGGCTACACCTTC | CASSPRTGVNYGYTF | TRBJ1-2 | few | TRBD1 | TRBV11-3
TGTGCCATCAACAACTCGACAGGGTCCGGGGCCAACGTCCTGACTTTC | CAINNSTGSGANVLTF | TRBJ2-6 | - | TRBD1 | TRBV10-3
TGTGCCAGCTCACTGGGACAGGGGACCTACGAGCAGTACTTC | CASSLGQGTYEQYF | TRBJ2-7 | - | TRBD1 | TRBV18
TGTGCCAGCACCCAACGGGACAGGGCCACTGAAGCTTTCTTT | CASTQRDRATEAFF | TRBJ1-1 | few | TRBD1 | TRBV28
TGTGCCAGCCATGGTACGGGGGAGCTGAACACTGAAGCTTTCTTT | CASHGTGELNTEAFF | TRBJ1-1 | - | - | TRBV27
TGTGCCTGGAGTGTACGTCTAGTAGCGTACAATGAGCAGTTCTTC | CAWSVRLVAYNEQFF | TRBJ2-1 | - | - | TRBV30
TGTGCCAGCAGTGCGACCCGGGACAGGGTAAATTCACCCCTCCACTTT | CASSATRDRVNSPLHF | TRBJ1-6 | once | TRBD1 | TRBV6-1
TGTGCCAGCAGTGAGTTTCCTAATCCTGAGCAGTTCTTC | CASSEFPNPEQFF | TRBJ2-1 | once | - | TRBV2
TGTGCCAGCAGTTTATCGATTGCGGGGGCCACAGATACGCAGTATTTT | CASSLSIAGATDTQYF | TRBJ2-3 | - | - | TRBV27
TGCGCCAGCAGCTTGGACAGGGGGCTGAGAACCGGGGAGCTGTTTTTT | CASSLDRGLRTGELFF | TRBJ2-2 | - | TRBD1 | TRBV5-1
TGTGCCAGTAGTATATTAGGGGACAGTCTAATGAACACTGAAGCTTTCTTT | CASSILGDSLMNTEAFF | TRBJ1-1 | - | TRBD1 | TRBV19
TGTGCCAGCAGCCCCCGGACAGGTCAAATTGGGGCTTTCTTT | CASSPRTGQIGAFF | TRBJ1-1 | - | TRBD1 | TRBV9
TGTGCCAGCAGCCAATCCCCTGTATCAGATACGCAGTATTTT | CASSQSPVSDTQYF | TRBJ2-3 | - | - | TRBV4-2
TGTGCCAGCAGCGCGCCGGGACAGGTTACTACGGGCTACACCTTC | CASSAPGQVTTGYTF | TRBJ1-2 | - | TRBD1 | TRBV9
TGCAGCGTTGCGGGGCTATCGGGCTACACCTTC | CSVAGLSGYTF | TRBJ1-2 | - | - | TRBV29-1
TGCAGCGTTGTAGAGACAGGGGCGAAAGGCTACACCTTC | CSVVETGAKGYTF | TRBJ1-2 | - | TRBD1 | TRBV29-1
TGTGCCAGCAGCTTAGGGCGGATTCAGCCCCAGCATTTT | CASSLGRIQPQHF | TRBJ1-5 | - | - | TRBV7-8
TGTGCCAGCAGTGGGCTGAACACAGATACGCAGTATTTT | CASSGLNTDTQYF | TRBJ2-3 | - | - | TRBV2
TGCAGCGTTGCCCAAAACATCCAAGAGACCCAGTACTTC | CSVAQNIQETQYF | TRBJ2-5 | - | - | TRBV29-1
TGCAGCGTTTCGGGGGGGCGTGCCAATGAGCAGTTCTTC | CSVSGGRANEQFF | TRBJ2-1 | - | TRBD2 | TRBV29-1
TGTGCCAGCAGCTTAAGAAACGGGGAGCTGTTTTTT | CASSLRNGELFF | TRBJ2-2 | - | - | TRBV7-8
TGCGCCAGCAGTTACAGGGAGGGGAACACTGAAGCTTTCTTT | CASSYREGNTEAFF | TRBJ1-1 | - | - | TRBV5-1
TGTGCCAGCAGTCCCACCACGGACTCGCTTGGAACGCAGTATTTT | CASSPTTDSLGTQYF | TRBJ2-3 | - | - | TRBV27
TGTGCCAGCAGCTTCCGCAGGGATTCTAATGAAAAACTGTTTTTT | CASSFRRDSNEKLFF | TRBJ1-4 | - | - | TRBV7-2
TGTGCCAGTAGAGCCGGGGGTGGCTCCTACGAGCAGTACTTC | CASRAGGGSYEQYF | TRBJ2-7 | - | - | TRBV19
TGTGCCCCGCGGGGCTACGGACAGGAGGCGTATTCGGACACTGAAGCTTTCTTT | CAPRGYGQEAYSDTEAFF | TRBJ1-1 | few | TRBD1 | TRBV30
TGTGCCAGCAGTTCCAACACCGGGGAGCTGTTTTTT | CASSSNTGELFF | TRBJ2-2 | - | - | TRBV6-5
TGTGCCAGCAGCTTTGGGAGACTCTACGAGCAGTACTTC | CASSFGRLYEQYF | TRBJ2-7 | - | - | TRBV11-1
TGTGCCAGCAGCACACGCGCCGGGGCAGGGGATACGCAGTATTTT | CASSTRAGAGDTQYF | TRBJ2-3 | - | - | TRBV7-2
TGTGCCAGCAGCTTACGAAGTCAGCTGAACTATGGCTACACCTTC | CASSLRSQLNYGYTF | TRBJ1-2 | once | - | TRBV7-8
TGCGCCAGCAGCCAACCTAACCGGGGCCCGAGGGCTGAAGCTTTCTTT | CASSQPNRGPRAEAFF | TRBJ1-1 | - | - | TRBV4-1